These 25 T cell receptor beta chains were all obtained from the same sample, sequenced in a study of blood T cell repertoires in COVID-19. Data came from immunoSEQ multiplex PCR; TCRdb stores just in-frame clones and leaves some out. There are around 60,000 clones in the sample; around 87% occur only once, and more than 10% lies in the top ten. The sequencing input was peripheral blood. The origin of the receptors is a man aged 55 to 70 with active COVID-19.

This chain links TRBV12-3 or TRBV12-4 with TRBJ2-1, with D unresolved. CDR3 length equals 11 residues. Trimming cost V 4 bases and J 8 bases, with 6 bases left between them. The CDR3 region has the DNA TGTGCCAGCAGTTCCTTCGATGAGCAGTTCTTC. It codes for CASSSFDEQFF.

The CDR3, as DNA: TGTGCCAGCAGCGTAGTGACTGGAAATGAGCAGTTCTTC. Protein sequence: CASSVVTGNEQFF. This sequence joins TRBV9 and TRBJ2-1; no clear D. V lost 0 bases and J 7 bases, leaving 8 bases between the germline ends. The CDR3 consists of 13 residues. Germline values: CDR1 SGDLS, CDR2 YYNGEE.

The chain uses TRBV29-1 and TRBJ1-3, with D perhaps matching TRBD1 (5 bases). V was shortened by 4 bases and J by 3 bases, with 13 bases between the two germline ends. CDR1 and CDR2 (germline): SQVTM, ANQGSEA. The CDR3 covers 14 residues. DNA of the CDR3: TGCAGCGTTGTGGGGGGGGAGGTTGGAAACACCATATATTTT. It encodes CSVVGGEVGNTIYF.

This chain links TRBV2 with TRBJ1-5; perhaps TRBD1 as D (6 bases). CDR3 length equals 15 residues. Looked up from germline, CDR1 is SNHLY and CDR2 is FYNNEI. V lost 2 bases and J lost 4, with 12 bases in between. The CDR3 loop reads CASSEQGYGNQPQHF. The CDR3 DNA reads as TGTGCCAGCAGTGAACAGGGGTATGGAAATCAGCCCCAGCATTTT.

The gene calls are TRBV27 and TRBJ2-2, with TRBD1 as a possible D gene (6 bases). The CDR3 loop spans 15 amino acids. The V and J ends lost 2 bases and 7 bases respectively, with 14 bases between them. Germline V CDR1 and CDR2: MNHEY, SMNVEV (reference sequence). The CDR3 region is CASSLEAGAVGELFF. CDR3 in DNA: TGTGCCAGCAGTTTAGAGGCAGGGGCGGTCGGGGAGCTGTTTTTT.

J is TRBJ1-1 and V is TRBV6-1; unclear D gene. This CDR3 has 14 amino acids. Trimming took 3 bases from V and 4 from J, leaving 12 bases between them. From germline, CDR1 is MNHNS and CDR2 SASEGT. DNA of the CDR3: TGTGCCAGCAGTGAGCGGAGGCGTCGCACTGAAGCTTTCTTT. As protein: CASSERRRRTEAFF.

V gene TRBV21-1 combines with J gene TRBJ2-1; no check of the table's D call, TRBD1, against the DNA was made. TRBV21-1 is termed a pseudogene. The CDR3 sequence is 17 residues long. Here the CDR3 reads CASSKAILGNPVNEQFF. The CDR3 DNA reads TGTGCCAGCAGCAAAGCTATTCTTGGCAACCCTGTGAATGAGCAGTTCTTC.

The chain links TRBV29-1 to TRBJ1-5; D is perhaps TRBD1 (6 bases). CDR3 length: 14 amino acids. V shed 2 bases and J shed 6 bases, with 14 bases lying between them. Germline values: CDR1 SQVTM, CDR2 ANQGSEA. The CDR3 loop reads CSVELGQTGQPQHF. CDR3 sequence (DNA): TGCAGCGTTGAACTAGGACAGACGGGTCAGCCCCAGCATTTT.

The chain links TRBV11-2 to TRBJ1-2; D is uncertain. Looked up from germline, CDR1 is SGHAT and CDR2 is FQNNGV. The CDR3 sequence is 13 residues long. Trimming took 0 bases from V and 5 from J, leaving 7 bases between them. The CDR3 nucleotides are TGTGCCAGCAGCTTAGATCCAACATATGGCTACACCTTC. Protein: CASSLDPTYGYTF. Combining the CDR3 with reference TRBV11-2 and TRBJ1-2 gives the whole variable domain EAGVAQSPRYKIIEKRQSVAFWCNPISGHATLYWYQQILGQGPKLLIQFQNNGVVDDSQLPKDRFSAERLKGVDSTLKIQPAKLEDSAVYLCASSLDPTYGYTFGSGTRLTVV.

This clone was found once. V is TRBV9 and J is TRBJ2-3, with D maybe TRBD1 (5 bases). Looked up from germline, CDR1 is SGDLS and CDR2 is YYNGEE. The CDR3 is made up of 14 amino acids. V was trimmed by 4 bases and J by 0 bases, leaving 9 bases between them. The CDR3 sequence: CASSSRQSTDTQYF. For the CDR3, the DNA is TGTGCCAGCAGCTCCCGACAGAGCACAGATACGCAGTATTTT.

The chain uses TRBV4-1 and TRBJ2-3; D not certain. Germline lookup yields CDR1 MGHRA and CDR2 YSYEKL. This CDR3 spans 13 amino acids. V was cut by 6 bases and J by 0 bases, with 7 bases left in between. CDR3: CASRRTSTDTQYF. DNA of the CDR3: TGCGCCAGCAGAAGAACTAGCACAGATACGCAGTATTTT.

DNA of the CDR3: TGTGCCAGCAGTTTAGGGACAGGGAGTGAAAAACTGTTTTTT. This encodes CASSLGTGSEKLFF. The gene calls are TRBV27 and TRBJ1-4, with TRBD1 matching over 9 bases. The CDR3 has 14 amino acids. In germline, CDR1 is MNHEY, CDR2 SMNVEV (reference sequence). V was clipped by 2 bases and J by 7 bases; unmatched bases: 2. The whole variable domain, filled in from reference TRBV27 and TRBJ1-4, reads EAQVTQNPRYLITVTGKKLTVTCSQNMNHEYMSWYRQDPGLGLRQIYYSMNVEVTDKGDVPEGYKVSRKEKRNFPLILESPSPNQTSLYFCASSLGTGSEKLFFGSGTQLSVL.

V usage is TRBV7-9 and J usage is TRBJ2-1, with 7 bases matching TRBD2. CDR3 size: 15 residues. The V segment lost 6 bases and the J segment 6 bases; nucleotides outside the gene matches: 11. Germline V gives CDR1 SEHNR, CDR2 FQNEAQ (reference sequence). This CDR3 is CASSSGLDGSNEQFF. The CDR3 DNA sequence: TGTGCCAGCAGTTCCGGACTAGATGGTTCCAATGAGCAGTTCTTC.

This clone has only a few counts. This chain uses TRBV11-2 with TRBJ1-5; 8 bases are a match to TRBD1. Germline CDR1 SGHAT, CDR2 FQNNGV. This CDR3 is 14 amino acids long. Trimming cost V 1 base and J 4 bases; bases outside gene matches: 0. For the CDR3, the DNA is TGTGCCAGCAGCTTAGGACAGGGGAATCAGCCCCAGCATTTT. Its translation: CASSLGQGNQPQHF.

This chain joins TRBV6-2 or TRBV6-3 and TRBJ2-2; D remains ambiguous. Germline CDR1 and CDR2: MNHEY and SVGEGT. V dropped 4 bases and J dropped 6 bases, with 9 bases sitting between them. The CDR3 is 13 residues long. The CDR3 DNA sequence: TGTGCCAGCAGTTCAACTAAGGCCGGGGAGCTGTTTTTT. It is translated as CASSSTKAGELFF.

The V call is TRBV19, the J call TRBJ2-2, with a weak D call TRBD1 (6 bases). Trimming shortened V by 9 bases and J by 0 bases, and 11 bases separated the two germline ends. This CDR3 has 14 residues. The germline V gene has CDR1 LNHDA and CDR2 SQIVND (reference sequence). The DNA for the CDR3 is TGTGCCAGCCGAAGGACAGCGAACACCGGGGAGCTGTTTTTT. As protein: CASRRTANTGELFF.

The gene calls are TRBV5-4 and TRBJ2-2; 11 bases fit TRBD2. This CDR3 region has 18 residues. Germline V gene data show CDR1 as SGHNT and CDR2 as YYREEE (reference sequence). J lost 0 bases, V lost 0 bases, and 4 bases had no gene match. The chain's CDR3 is CASSLGLAGGPNTGELFF. CDR3 coding DNA: TGTGCCAGCAGCTTGGGTCTAGCGGGGGGCCCGAACACCGGGGAGCTGTTTTTT.

This rearrangement joins TRBV9 to TRBJ2-1, with TRBD2 as a possible D gene (6 bases). Trimming took 0 bases from V and 7 from J, leaving 14 bases between them. This CDR3 region has 15 residues. Per germline, CDR1 SGDLS and CDR2 YYNGEE. As DNA, the CDR3 is TGTGCCAGCAGCGTAGCTGGGGGGTCTTTGAATGAGCAGTTCTTC. Translating it yields CASSVAGGSLNEQFF.

The gene calls are TRBV5-1 and TRBJ2-2; 11 nucleotides align to TRBD2. Germline V gene data show CDR1 as SGHRS and CDR2 as YFSETQ. V gave up 0 bases and J gave up 4 bases; unmatched junction bases: 5. The CDR3 runs to 17 residues. Written as DNA, the CDR3 is TGCGCCAGCAGCTTGGCTAGCGGGGGGCTTGGCACCGGGGAGCTGTTTTTT. Protein sequence: CASSLASGGLGTGELFF.

The chain combines TRBV7-3 with TRBJ2-1, with a tentative D call TRBD1 (6 bases). Germline V lookup: CDR1 SGHTA, CDR2 FQGTGA. Trimming took off 5 bases at V and 7 bases at J, with 9 bases between the two ends. The CDR3 covers 12 residues. The CDR3 DNA follows: TGTGCCAGCAGCCCTACAGGGAATGAGCAGTTCTTC. It specifies CASSPTGNEQFF.

V and J are TRBV7-2 and TRBJ1-5; 7 nucleotides match TRBD1. The CDR3 is made up of 16 amino acids. V shed 1 base, J shed 2 bases, and the junction held 5 bases outside the gene matches. From germline, CDR1 is SGHTA and CDR2 FQGNSA. The DNA of the CDR3 is TGTGCCAGCAGCTTAGGACAGGGAGGTGGCAATCAGCCCCAGCATTTT. This codes for CASSLGQGGGNQPQHF. The variable domain in full, with the rest retrieved from reference TRBV7-2 and TRBJ1-5, is GAGVSQSPSNKVTEKGKDVELRCDPISGHTALYWYRQSLGQGLEFLIYFQGNSAPDKSGLPSDRFSAERTGGSVSTLTIQRTQQEDSAVYLCASSLGQGGGNQPQHFGDGTRLSIL.

The V call is TRBV7-6, the J call TRBJ1-1; D might be TRBD1 (5 bases). CDR3 length: 13 residues. The germline V and J ends were trimmed by 3 bases and 4 bases, with 9 bases remaining between them. CDR1 and CDR2 from the germline V gene are SGHVS and FNYEAQ. In DNA form, the CDR3 reads TGTGCCAGCAGCTTTAAGGGGTCCACTGAAGCTTTCTTT. Amino acids: CASSFKGSTEAFF.

This chain links TRBV5-1 with TRBJ2-2, with D possibly being TRBD1 (6 bases). Trimming left V 0 bases short and J 4 bases short, with 13 bases between. In germline, CDR1 is SGHRS, CDR2 YFSETQ. The CDR3 length is 16 residues. The CDR3 sequence: CASSLDRVGSTGELFF. The CDR3 DNA sequence: TGCGCCAGCAGCTTGGACAGGGTCGGAAGCACCGGGGAGCTGTTTTTT.

This clone came up once. The rearrangement uses TRBV5-1 and TRBJ2-3, with 15 bases fitting TRBD2. This CDR3 has 17 amino acids. The germline V gene encodes CDR1 SGHRS and CDR2 YFSETQ. V gave up 4 bases and J gave up 3 bases; unmatched junction bases: 6. CDR3 DNA sequence: TGCGCCAGCAGCGCCGGACTAGCGGGGGGGCCTACAGATACGCAGTATTTT. Its protein is CASSAGLAGGPTDTQYF.

The rearrangement uses TRBV2 and TRBJ2-1; possible D gene TRBD1, 5 bases. The CDR3 covers 14 residues. V was trimmed by 2 bases and J by 2 bases, leaving 7 bases between them. Germline V gives CDR1 SNHLY, CDR2 FYNNEI. CDR3 residues: CASSERTTYNEQFF. The CDR3 bases are TGTGCCAGCAGTGAACGGACAACCTACAATGAGCAGTTCTTC. Full variable domain (remainder filled in from reference TRBV2 and TRBJ2-1): EPEVTQTPSHQVTQMGQEVILRCVPISNHLYFYWYRQILGQKVEFLVSFYNNEISEKSEIFDDQFSVERPDGSNFTLKIRSTKLEDSAMYFCASSERTTYNEQFFGPGTRLTVL.